Listed below are T cell receptor beta chains from one sample, sequenced in a study of PD-1 blockade in mismatch repair-deficient tumors. Method: immunoSEQ multiplex PCR; TCRdb's copy keeps in-frame clones and lacks some. Here the sample spans some 84,000 clones, over 75% being singletons. The sample in question was peripheral blood, obtained 12 weeks after starting pembrolizumab. Source of these receptors: an adult with mismatch repair-deficient cancer. The CDR3 runs from the conserved cysteine through the conserved F or W. Fields, in order: J gene, V gene, D gene, CDR3 length, clone size, CDR3 DNA, CDR3 protein. The D gene is left open where the match is weak. Not every row has a clone size; where given, it reads once, few, many or a size class.

J: TRBJ1-1
V: TRBV5-1
D: TRBD1
length: 15
size: once
DNA: TGCGCCAGCAGCTTCACAGGGGTACCGCTGGCTGAAGCTTTCTTT
CDR3: CASSFTGVPLAEAFF

J: TRBJ1-5
V: TRBV27
D: -
length: 18
size: -
DNA: TGTGCCAGCAGTTTAGTGGGGGCGATTGGAGTTGGCAATCAGCCCCAGCATTTT
CDR3: CASSLVGAIGVGNQPQHF

J: TRBJ1-4
V: TRBV14
D: -
length: 14
size: -
DNA: TGTGCCAGCAGCCAAGAGAGCGCCAGGGAAAAACTGTTTTTT
CDR3: CASSQESAREKLFF

J: TRBJ2-7
V: TRBV7-2
D: TRBD2
length: 16
size: once
DNA: TGTGCCAGCAGCTTTGTCCCAGCGGGGGGACAATACGAGCAGTACTTC
CDR3: CASSFVPAGGQYEQYF

J: TRBJ2-1
V: TRBV19
D: TRBD2
length: 13
size: -
DNA: TGTGCCAGTACTGCGGGAGCGCGGAGTGAGCAGTTCTTC
CDR3: CASTAGARSEQFF

J: TRBJ2-7
V: TRBV25-1
D: -
length: 15
size: -
DNA: TGTGCCAGCACCGGACGGCTTTTGAGCTCCTACGAGCAGTACTTC
CDR3: CASTGRLLSSYEQYF

J: TRBJ1-5
V: TRBV5-6
D: -
length: 15
size: -
DNA: TGTGCCAGCAGCTCGAAGGACAGCGATTATCAGCCCCAGCATTTT
CDR3: CASSSKDSDYQPQHF

J: TRBJ2-2
V: TRBV5-6
D: -
length: 13
size: once
DNA: TGTGCCAGCAGCTTACTCCACACCGGGGAGCTGTTTTTT
CDR3: CASSLLHTGELFF

J: TRBJ2-1
V: TRBV7-3
D: -
length: 20
size: once
DNA: TGTGCCAGCAGCTTACGAGGGCAGGGTTACCCCTCCCGGCCATACAATGAGCAGTTCTTC
CDR3: CASSLRGQGYPSRPYNEQFF

J: TRBJ2-7
V: TRBV10-1
D: TRBD2
length: 15
size: -
DNA: TGCGCCAGCAGTGATCCGGGACTAGCGGGAGACGAGCAGTACTTC
CDR3: CASSDPGLAGDEQYF

J: TRBJ2-1
V: TRBV6-4
D: -
length: 17
size: -
DNA: TGTGCCAGCAGTGATCCAAAACAGGGCCAAGCGTACAATGAGCAGTTCTTC
CDR3: CASSDPKQGQAYNEQFF

J: TRBJ2-3
V: TRBV6-1
D: -
length: 13
size: -
DNA: TGTGCCTGTGGCGGGTATTCCACAGATACGCAGTATTTT
CDR3: CACGGYSTDTQYF

J: TRBJ2-1
V: TRBV11-3
D: TRBD2
length: 19
size: -
DNA: TGTGCCAGCAGCTTAGGCGGACTAGCGGGAATCGGATCCTACAATGAGCAGTTCTTC
CDR3: CASSLGGLAGIGSYNEQFF

J: TRBJ1-5
V: TRBV4-1
D: -
length: 14
size: -
DNA: TGCGCCAGCAGCCAAGTGCGAAGCAATCAGCCCCAGCATTTT
CDR3: CASSQVRSNQPQHF

J: TRBJ2-3
V: TRBV9
D: -
length: 14
size: -
DNA: TGTGCCAGCAGCGTTGGCGGGGACACAGATACGCAGTATTTT
CDR3: CASSVGGDTDTQYF

J: TRBJ1-5
V: TRBV2
D: TRBD1
length: 15
size: -
DNA: TGTGCCAGCAGTGATACGACAGGGAGCAATCAGCCCCAGCATTTT
CDR3: CASSDTTGSNQPQHF

J: TRBJ2-5
V: TRBV2
D: -
length: 13
size: -
DNA: TGTGCCAGCAGTGAACAGGGTTTTGAGACCCAATACTTC
CDR3: CASSEQGFETQYF